This T cell receptor beta chain was identified during a study of blood T cell repertoires in COVID-19 (dated by TCRdb to 2020 to 2021). Regarding the complete study: Collaborator samples came from the United States, Italy and Spain and covered acute and convalescent phases of COVID-19. Sample metadata almost always included a de-identified subject ID, COVID-19 status, age in years and sex. The repertoires were released in a freely available public database intended as a resource for research on the immune response to SARS-CoV-2. The prospective study material was composed of cDNA or gDNA derived from T cells, B-cell-depleted T cells, or PBMCs. Deeply sampled blood TCRbeta repertoires from subjects exposed to, actively infected with, or recovered from COVID-19 were included in the dataset. Where available, HLA class I and class II types were taken from metadata supplied by the sample provider and were not determined by assay-based typing. Samples were obtained from the ongoing ImmuneRACE study (first 160 participants) and from over 1,000 subjects provided by 6 global collaborators.

TCRbeta CDR3 regions were amplified from genomic DNA using the immunoSEQ Assay, a bias-controlled multiplex PCR. Per the source publication's procedure: The number of nucleated cells in each sample was estimated by amplification of reference gene primers within the assay. Sequence reads were collapsed and filtered to measure the absolute abundance of every unique TCRbeta CDR3 rearrangement. For each sample, productive Simpson clonality was calculated by taking the square root of Simpson's diversity index across productive rearrangements. TCRdb stores this immuneACCESS table with in-frame sequences only. Part of the clones is absent; in the studies checked, under half of the shortfall reflects unresolved V genes, and no reason is known for the rest. That table furnishes V, J and clone size, whereas the DNA furnished D and trimming. For this sample the table gives some 180,000 clones, of which around 84% were detected only once. Clones ranked in the top ten supply approximately 3% of the sample.

Notes on this clone: Its antigen specificity is not known. Per-base quality was not reported, and no clone a single base away is much larger than it.

The CDR3 covers 16 residues, taking in both the cysteine and the phenylalanine. CDR3 DNA only is kept here, 48 bases in frame from base 1. The junction carries 17 bases between V and J, which are trimmed by 6 bases and 1 base respectively. CDR1 SNHLY and CDR2 FYNNEI were looked up in the germline V gene. Enrolling through a virtual design, the prospective study's participants ranged in age from roughly 18 to 89 years and lived across 20 to 25 United States geographic areas. To assign participants to cohorts, the prospective study relied on clinical history that participants themselves reported in a screening survey and a study questionnaire. Exposed participants were defined as having been in contact with someone with a PCR-confirmed or clinician-diagnosed COVID-19 case within 2 weeks of study entry. Mobile phlebotomists in the prospective study collected whole blood, serum and a nasopharyngeal or oropharyngeal swab from every participant. Prospective study participants could optionally give additional blood draws and questionnaires over an approximately two-month period. Before DNA extraction, prospective study blood samples were shipped either frozen or at room temperature.

Summary of the overall study and its limitations: Clinical and demographic metadata were provided uncurated, with the amount varying by source and participant.

The receptor's source is a young woman who had been exposed to COVID-19. The chain is made from TRBV2 and TRBJ2-3; a tentative D call is TRBD1 (5 bases match). Sequenced material: PBMCs or T cells enriched from blood (not recorded which). The DNA reads as follows: TGTGCCAGCAGCCCCGAAGAGGTAGGGGGCACAGATACGCAGTATTTT. Its translation reads: CASSPEEVGGTDTQYF.